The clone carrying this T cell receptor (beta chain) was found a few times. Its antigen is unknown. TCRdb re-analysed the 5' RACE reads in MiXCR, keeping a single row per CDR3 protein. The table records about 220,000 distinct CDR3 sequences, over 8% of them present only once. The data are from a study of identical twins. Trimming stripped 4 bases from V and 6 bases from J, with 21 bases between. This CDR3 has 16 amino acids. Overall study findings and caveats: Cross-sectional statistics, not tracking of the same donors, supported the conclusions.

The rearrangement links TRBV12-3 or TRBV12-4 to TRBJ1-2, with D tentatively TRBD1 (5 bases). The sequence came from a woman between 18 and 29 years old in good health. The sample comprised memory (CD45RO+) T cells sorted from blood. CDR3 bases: TGTGCCAGCAGTTACCGCCTGGTTGCGGGGACTGATGGCTACACCTTC. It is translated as CASSYRLVAGTDGYTF.